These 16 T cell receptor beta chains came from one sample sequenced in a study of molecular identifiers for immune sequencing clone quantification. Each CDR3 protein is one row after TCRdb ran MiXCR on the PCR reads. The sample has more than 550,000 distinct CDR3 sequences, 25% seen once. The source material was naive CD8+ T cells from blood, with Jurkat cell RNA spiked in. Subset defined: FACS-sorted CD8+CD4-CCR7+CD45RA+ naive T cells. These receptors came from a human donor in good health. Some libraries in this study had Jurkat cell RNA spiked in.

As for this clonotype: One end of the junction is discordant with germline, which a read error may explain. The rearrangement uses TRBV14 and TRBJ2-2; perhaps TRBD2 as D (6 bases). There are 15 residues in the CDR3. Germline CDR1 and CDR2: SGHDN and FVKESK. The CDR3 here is CASSPTREATGELLF. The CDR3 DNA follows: TGTGCCAGCAGCCCAACGAGGGAGGCCACCGGGGAGCTGCTTTTT. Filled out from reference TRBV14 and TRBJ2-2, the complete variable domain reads EAGVTQFPSHSVIEKGQTVTLRCDPISGHDNLYWYRRVMGKEIKFLLHFVKESKQDESGMPNNRFLAERTGGTYSTLKVQPAELEDSGVYFCASSPTREATGELLFGEGSRLTVL.

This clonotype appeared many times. The CDR3 protein is CSARGTHAYEQYF. As DNA, the CDR3 is TGCAGTGCTAGAGGGACCCACGCCTACGAGCAGTACTTC. The chain recombines TRBV20-1 with TRBJ2-7; D gene unclear. V was shortened by 1 base and J by 2 bases, with 9 bases between the two germline ends. Germline loops: CDR1 DFQATT, CDR2 SNEGSKA (reference sequence). The CDR3 totals 13 residues.

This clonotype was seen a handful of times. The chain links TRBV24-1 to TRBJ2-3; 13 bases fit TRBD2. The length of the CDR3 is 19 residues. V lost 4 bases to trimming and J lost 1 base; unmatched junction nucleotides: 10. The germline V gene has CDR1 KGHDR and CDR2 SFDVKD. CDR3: CATSDRGLAGVNRTDTQYF. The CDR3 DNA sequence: TGTGCCACCAGTGACCGAGGACTAGCGGGAGTCAACCGCACAGATACGCAGTATTTT.

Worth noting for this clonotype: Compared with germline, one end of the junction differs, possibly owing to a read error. CDR3 amino acids: CASSQSRGAYEQSF. The DNA for the CDR3 is TGTGCCAGCAGCCAGTCACGGGGGGCCTACGAGCAGTCCTTC. The V gene is TRBV5-5, the J gene TRBJ2-7; D is possibly TRBD2 (7 bases). This CDR3 is built from 14 residues. Germline CDR1 reads SGHKS; CDR2 reads YYEKEE (reference sequence).

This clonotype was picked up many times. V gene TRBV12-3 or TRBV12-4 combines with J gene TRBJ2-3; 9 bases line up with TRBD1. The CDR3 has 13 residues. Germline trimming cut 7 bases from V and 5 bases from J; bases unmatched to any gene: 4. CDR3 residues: CASKTGGRDTQYF. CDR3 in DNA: TGTGCCAGCAAAACAGGGGGCAGAGATACGCAGTATTTT.

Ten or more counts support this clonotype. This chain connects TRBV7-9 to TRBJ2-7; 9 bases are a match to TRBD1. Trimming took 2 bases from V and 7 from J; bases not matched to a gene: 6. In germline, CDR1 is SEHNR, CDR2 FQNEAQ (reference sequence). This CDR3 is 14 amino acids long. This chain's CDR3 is CASSLWDRAGEQYF. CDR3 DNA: TGTGCCAGCAGCTTATGGGACAGGGCTGGAGAGCAGTACTTC.

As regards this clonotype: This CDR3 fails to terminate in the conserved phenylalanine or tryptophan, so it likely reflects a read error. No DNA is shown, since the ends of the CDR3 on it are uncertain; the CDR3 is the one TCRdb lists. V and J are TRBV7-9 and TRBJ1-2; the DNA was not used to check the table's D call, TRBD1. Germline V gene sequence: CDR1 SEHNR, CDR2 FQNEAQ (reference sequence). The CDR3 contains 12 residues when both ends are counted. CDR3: CASSDEQGADTS.

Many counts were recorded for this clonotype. The CDR3 region has the DNA TGTGCCAGTACGGGACGGACCAAAAACATTCAGTACTTC. Translating it yields CASTGRTKNIQYF. The genes are TRBV7-9 and TRBJ2-4; D tentatively fits TRBD1 or TRBD2 (5 bases each). CDR3 length equals 13 residues. Germline lookup yields CDR1 SEHNR and CDR2 FQNEAQ (reference sequence). Trimming removed 9 bases at V and 2 bases at J, with 11 bases between.

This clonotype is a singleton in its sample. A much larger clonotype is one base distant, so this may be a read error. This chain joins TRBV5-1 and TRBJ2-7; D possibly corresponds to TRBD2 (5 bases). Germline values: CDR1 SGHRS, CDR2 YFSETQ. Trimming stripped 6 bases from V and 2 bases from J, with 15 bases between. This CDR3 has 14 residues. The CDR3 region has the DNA TGCGCCAGCAACCTACCGGGATCAGCCTACGAGCAGTACTTC. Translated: CASNLPGSAYEQYF.

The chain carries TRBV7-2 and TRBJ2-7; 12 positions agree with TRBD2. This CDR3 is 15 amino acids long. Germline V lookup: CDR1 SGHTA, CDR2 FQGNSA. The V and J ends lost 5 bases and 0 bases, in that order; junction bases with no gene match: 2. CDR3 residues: CASSAGLAGSYEQYF. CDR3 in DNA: TGTGCCAGCAGCGCGGGACTAGCGGGCTCCTACGAGCAGTACTTC.

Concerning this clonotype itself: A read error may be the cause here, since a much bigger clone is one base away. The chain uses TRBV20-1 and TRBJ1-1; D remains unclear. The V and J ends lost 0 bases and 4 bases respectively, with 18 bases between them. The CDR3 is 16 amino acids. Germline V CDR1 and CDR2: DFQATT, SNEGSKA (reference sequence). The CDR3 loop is CSARDHHPSMSTEAFF. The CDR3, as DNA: TGCAGTGCTAGAGACCACCACCCCTCGATGAGCACTGAAGCTTTCTTT.

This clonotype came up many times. The DNA for the CDR3 is TGTGCCAGCAGCCCGTGGACAGTTCAAGAGACCCAGTACTTC. Amino acids: CASSPWTVQETQYF. The V gene is TRBV7-9, the J gene TRBJ2-5, with TRBD1 as a possible D gene (6 bases). The CDR3 runs 14 residues. V was clipped by 5 bases and J by 2 bases, with 12 bases between them. Germline values: CDR1 SEHNR, CDR2 FQNEAQ (reference sequence).

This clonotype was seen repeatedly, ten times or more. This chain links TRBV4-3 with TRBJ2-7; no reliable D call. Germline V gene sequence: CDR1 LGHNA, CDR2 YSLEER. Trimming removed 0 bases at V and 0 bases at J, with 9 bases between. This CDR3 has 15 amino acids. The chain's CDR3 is CASSQEKGNSYEQYF. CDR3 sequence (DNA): TGCGCCAGCAGCCAAGAGAAAGGCAACTCCTACGAGCAGTACTTC.

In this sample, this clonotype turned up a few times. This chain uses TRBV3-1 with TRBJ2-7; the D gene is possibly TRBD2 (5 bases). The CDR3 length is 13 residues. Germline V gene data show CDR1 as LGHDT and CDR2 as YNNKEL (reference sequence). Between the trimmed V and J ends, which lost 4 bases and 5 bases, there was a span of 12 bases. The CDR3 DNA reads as TGTGCCAGCAGCCCGACGCTGGGAGACGAGCAGTACTTC. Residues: CASSPTLGDEQYF.

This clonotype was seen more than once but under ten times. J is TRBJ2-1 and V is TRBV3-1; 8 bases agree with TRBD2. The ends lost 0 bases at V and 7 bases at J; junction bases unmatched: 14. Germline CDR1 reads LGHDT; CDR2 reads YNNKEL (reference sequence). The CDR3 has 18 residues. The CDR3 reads CASSQELWRRGAGNEQFF. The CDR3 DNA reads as TGTGCCAGCAGCCAAGAGTTATGGAGGCGGGGGGCGGGTAATGAGCAGTTCTTC.

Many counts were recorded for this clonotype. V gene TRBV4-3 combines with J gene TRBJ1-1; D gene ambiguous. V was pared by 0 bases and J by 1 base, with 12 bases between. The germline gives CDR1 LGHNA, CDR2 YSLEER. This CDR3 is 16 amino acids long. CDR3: CASSQDWRVSNTEAFF. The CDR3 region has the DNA TGCGCCAGCAGCCAAGATTGGAGGGTATCGAACACTGAAGCTTTCTTT.